The entry that follows covers one T cell receptor beta chain sequence. The CDR3 has 15 amino acids. Losses at the gene ends were 2 bases for V and 7 bases for J; bases not matched to a gene: 7. Germline CDR1 and CDR2: SGHTA and FQGNSA. This entry is derived from a study of blood T cell repertoires in COVID-19. Overall study: Researchers got acute and convalescent COVID-19 samples from the United States, Italy and Spain. Nucleic acid was either cDNA or gDNA, and it came from T cells, B-cell-depleted T cells, or PBMCs.

Authors' analysis steps: Nucleated cell number was recorded as an estimate derived from reference gene primer amplification. Sequencing used immunoSEQ multiplex PCR; TCRdb keeps in-frame clones, though not all of them. V and J calls and clone size come straight from that table; D and trimming were deduced from the DNA. The sample carries some 150,000 clones, approximately 85% recorded once. The receptor comes from a human donor with acute or convalescent COVID-19. The donor label of this sample is uncertain. The chain joins TRBV7-2 to TRBJ1-3; 8 nucleotides align to TRBD1. Input material: peripheral blood. The CDR3 reads CASSLSGGGANTIYF. CDR3 nucleotide sequence: TGTGCCAGCAGCTTATCAGGGGGCGGGGCCAACACCATATATTTT. Full variable domain (missing parts from reference TRBV7-2 and TRBJ1-3): GAGVSQSPSNKVTEKGKDVELRCDPISGHTALYWYRQSLGQGLEFLIYFQGNSAPDKSGLPSDRFSAERTGGSVSTLTIQRTQQEDSAVYLCASSLSGGGANTIYFGEGSWLTVV.